The present TCR beta chain was sequenced within a study of T-cell memory formation after mild COVID-19. Study background: For the most part, TCR clusters were specific to one donor.

Study-level points and caveats: There were some responding clones in pre-infection memory, which suggested that cross-reactive memory had joined. CD8+ contracting clones occupied EMRA, while CD4+ ones occupied mainly CM and EM.

Constant-segment primers and 5'RACE yielded cDNA libraries for TCR alpha and TCR beta, each carrying sample barcodes and UMIs. TCRdb reprocessed the 5' RACE reads with MiXCR, giving one entry per CDR3 protein. The sample comprises approximately 290,000 distinct CDR3 sequences, approximately 7.6% of which are singletons, and 20% to 25% rests with the top ten. Concerning this clonotype itself: The antigen remains unidentified.

CDR1 is MNHEY, CDR2 SVGAGI, per germline. V trimming: 0 bases; J trimming: 6 bases; junction bases outside the gene matches: 5. The CDR3 sequence is 16 residues long. The V and J genes are TRBV6-5 and TRBJ2-3, with 11 bases matching TRBD2. This receptor was taken from a man younger than 35 who had mild COVID-19 (a few samples of this study predate the infection). Cell type and time point are not known. Material for sequencing was PBMCs or a T cell subset sorted from them (not recorded which). CDR3 DNA sequence: TGTGCCAGCAGTTACTCGGCTAGCGGGGGGTTTGATACGCAGTATTTT. It specifies CASSYSASGGFDTQYF.